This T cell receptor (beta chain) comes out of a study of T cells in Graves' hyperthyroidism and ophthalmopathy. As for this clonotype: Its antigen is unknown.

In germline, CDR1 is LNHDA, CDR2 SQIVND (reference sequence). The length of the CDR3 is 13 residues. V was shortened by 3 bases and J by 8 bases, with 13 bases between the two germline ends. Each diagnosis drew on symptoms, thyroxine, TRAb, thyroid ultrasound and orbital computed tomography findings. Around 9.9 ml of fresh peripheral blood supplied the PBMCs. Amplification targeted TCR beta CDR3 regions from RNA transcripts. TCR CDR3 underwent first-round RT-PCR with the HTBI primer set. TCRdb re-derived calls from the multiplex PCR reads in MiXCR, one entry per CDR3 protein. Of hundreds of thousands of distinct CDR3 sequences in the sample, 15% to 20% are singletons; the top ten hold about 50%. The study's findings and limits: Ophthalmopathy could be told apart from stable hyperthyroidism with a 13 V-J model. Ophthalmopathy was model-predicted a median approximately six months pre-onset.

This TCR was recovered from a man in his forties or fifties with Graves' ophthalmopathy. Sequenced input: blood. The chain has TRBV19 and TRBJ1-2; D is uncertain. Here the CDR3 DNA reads TGTGCCAGTAGTATTGAGGGAACCCTAGGCTACACCTTC. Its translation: CASSIEGTLGYTF.